This record concerns one T cell receptor beta chain sequence. The CDR3 loop spans 13 amino acids. Germline-derived CDR1 and CDR2 are SGHKS and YYEKEE (reference sequence). Trimming removed 4 bases from V and 12 bases from J; junction bases left unmatched: 10. The record originates from a study of blood T cell repertoires in COVID-19. TCRdb's copy holds only in-frame clones and misses some; the assay was immunoSEQ multiplex PCR. The sample carries about 170,000 clones, almost 85% recorded once. The rearrangement uses TRBV5-5 and TRBJ1-5; 7 nucleotides line up with TRBD1. The material sequenced was peripheral blood. The receptor's source is a middle-aged man who had recovered from COVID-19. The CDR3 DNA reads TGTGCCAGCAGCGACCTTACAGGGGCATACCAGCATTTT. Its translation: CASSDLTGAYQHF.